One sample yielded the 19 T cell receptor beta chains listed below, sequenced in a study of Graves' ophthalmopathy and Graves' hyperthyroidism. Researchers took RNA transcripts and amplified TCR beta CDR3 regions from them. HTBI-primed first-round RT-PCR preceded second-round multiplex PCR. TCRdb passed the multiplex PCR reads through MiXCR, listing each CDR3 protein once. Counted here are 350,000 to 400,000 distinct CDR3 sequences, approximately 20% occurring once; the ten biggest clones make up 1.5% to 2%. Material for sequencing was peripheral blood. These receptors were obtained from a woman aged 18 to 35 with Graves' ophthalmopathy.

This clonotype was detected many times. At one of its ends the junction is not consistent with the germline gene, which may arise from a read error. CDR3 bases: TGTGCCAGCAGGGGGACAGGGGGTTACTACGAGCAGTGCTTC. Translated, it gives CASRGTGGYYEQCF. V gene TRBV6-1 combines with J gene TRBJ2-7; 11 positions agree with TRBD1. The CDR3 totals 14 residues. Per germline, CDR1 MNHNS and CDR2 SASEGT.

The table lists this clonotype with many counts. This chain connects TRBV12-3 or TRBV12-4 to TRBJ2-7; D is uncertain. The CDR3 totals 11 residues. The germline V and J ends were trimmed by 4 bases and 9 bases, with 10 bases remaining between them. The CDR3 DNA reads TGTGCCAGCAGTTACCTCCAAGGGCAGTACTTC. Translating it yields CASSYLQGQYF.

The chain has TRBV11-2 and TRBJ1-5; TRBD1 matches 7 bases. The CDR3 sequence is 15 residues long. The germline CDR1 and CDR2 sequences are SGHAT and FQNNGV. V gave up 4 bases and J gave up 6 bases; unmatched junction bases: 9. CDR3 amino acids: CASSSTGRAGQPQHF. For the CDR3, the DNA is TGTGCCAGCAGCTCGACAGGGAGGGCCGGTCAGCCCCAGCATTTT.

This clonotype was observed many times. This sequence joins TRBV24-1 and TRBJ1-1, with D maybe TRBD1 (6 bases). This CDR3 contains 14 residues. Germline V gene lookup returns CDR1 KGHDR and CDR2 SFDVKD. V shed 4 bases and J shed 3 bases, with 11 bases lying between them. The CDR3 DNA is TGTGCCACCAGTGACCCGGGGGCGGACACTGAAGCTTTCTTT. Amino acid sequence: CATSDPGADTEAFF.

The CDR3 protein is CASAREADYEQYF. In DNA, the CDR3 is TGTGCCAGCGCCCGGGAAGCGGACTACGAGCAGTACTTC. The chain has TRBV6-2 or TRBV6-3 and TRBJ2-7, with a weak D call TRBD2 (5 bases). V gave up 8 bases and J gave up 3 bases, with 14 bases separating them. The CDR3 runs to 13 residues. Germline lookup yields CDR1 MNHEY and CDR2 SVGEGT.

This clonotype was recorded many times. The CDR3 region has the DNA TGCAGCGTTGCCGCTGGGCTTTCCTACGAGCAGTACTTC. As protein: CSVAAGLSYEQYF. V and J are TRBV29-1 and TRBJ2-7; no clear D gene. V dropped 4 bases and J dropped 1 base, with 11 bases sitting between them. The CDR3 spans 13 residues. Germline lookup yields CDR1 SQVTM and CDR2 ANQGSEA.

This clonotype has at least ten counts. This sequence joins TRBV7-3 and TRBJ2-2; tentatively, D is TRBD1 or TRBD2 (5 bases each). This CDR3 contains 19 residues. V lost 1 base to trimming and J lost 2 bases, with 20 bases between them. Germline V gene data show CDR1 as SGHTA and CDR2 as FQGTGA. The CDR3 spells CASSLNGALLHGNTGELFF. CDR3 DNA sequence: TGTGCCAGCAGCTTAAACGGGGCCCTTTTGCACGGAAACACCGGGGAGCTGTTTTTT.

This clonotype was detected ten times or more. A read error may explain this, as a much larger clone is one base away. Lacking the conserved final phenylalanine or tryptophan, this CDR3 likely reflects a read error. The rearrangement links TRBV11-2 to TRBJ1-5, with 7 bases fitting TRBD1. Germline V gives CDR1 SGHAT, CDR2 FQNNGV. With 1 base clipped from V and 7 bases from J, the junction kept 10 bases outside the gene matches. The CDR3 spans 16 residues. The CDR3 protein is CASSLGISQGHQPQHL. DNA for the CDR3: TGTGCCAGCAGCTTAGGGATCTCACAGGGGCACCAGCCCCAGCATCTT.

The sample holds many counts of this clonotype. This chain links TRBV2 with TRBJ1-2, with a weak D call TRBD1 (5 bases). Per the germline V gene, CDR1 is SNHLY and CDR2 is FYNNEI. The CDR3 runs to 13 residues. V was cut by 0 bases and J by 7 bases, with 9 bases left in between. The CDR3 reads CASSEAGGSGYTF. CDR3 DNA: TGTGCCAGCAGTGAAGCGGGGGGGAGTGGCTACACCTTC.

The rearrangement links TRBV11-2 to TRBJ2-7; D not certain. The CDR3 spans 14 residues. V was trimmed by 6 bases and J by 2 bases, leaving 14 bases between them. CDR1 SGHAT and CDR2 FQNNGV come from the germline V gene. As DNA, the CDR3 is TGTGCCAGCAGACATAGAGGCATCACCTACGAGCAGTACTTC. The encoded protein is CASRHRGITYEQYF.

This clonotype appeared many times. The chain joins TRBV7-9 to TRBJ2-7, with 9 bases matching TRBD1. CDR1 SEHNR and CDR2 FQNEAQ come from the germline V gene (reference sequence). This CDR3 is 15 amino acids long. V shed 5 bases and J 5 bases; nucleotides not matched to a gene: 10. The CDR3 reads CASSLVGQGSDEQYF. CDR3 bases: TGTGCCAGCAGCCTAGTGGGACAGGGTAGCGACGAGCAGTACTTC.

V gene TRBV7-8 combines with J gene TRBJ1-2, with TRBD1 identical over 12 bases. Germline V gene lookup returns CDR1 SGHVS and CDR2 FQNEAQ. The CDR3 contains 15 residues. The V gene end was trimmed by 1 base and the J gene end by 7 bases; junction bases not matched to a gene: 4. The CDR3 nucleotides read TGTGCCAGCAGCTTAGGGGACAGGGGGCCCAGTGGCTACACCTTC. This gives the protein CASSLGDRGPSGYTF.

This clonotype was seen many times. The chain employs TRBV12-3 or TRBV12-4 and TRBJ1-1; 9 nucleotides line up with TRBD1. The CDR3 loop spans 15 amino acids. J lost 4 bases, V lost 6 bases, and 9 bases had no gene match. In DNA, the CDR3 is TGTGCCAGCAGGTCCGTCGGGACAGGGCGCACTGAAGCTTTCTTT. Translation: CASRSVGTGRTEAFF.

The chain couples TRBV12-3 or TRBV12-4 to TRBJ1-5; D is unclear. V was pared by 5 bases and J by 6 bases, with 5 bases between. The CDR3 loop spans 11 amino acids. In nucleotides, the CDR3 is TGTGCCAGCAGTGAAGGTCAGCCCCAGCATTTT. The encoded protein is CASSEGQPQHF.

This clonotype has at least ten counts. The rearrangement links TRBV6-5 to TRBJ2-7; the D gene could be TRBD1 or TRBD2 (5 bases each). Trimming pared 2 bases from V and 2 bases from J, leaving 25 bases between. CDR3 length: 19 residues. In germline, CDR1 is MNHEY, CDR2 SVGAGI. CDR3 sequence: CASSYLNPVSGRGTYEQYF. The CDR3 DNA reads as TGTGCCAGCAGTTACCTAAACCCGGTTTCGGGACGCGGAACCTACGAGCAGTACTTC.

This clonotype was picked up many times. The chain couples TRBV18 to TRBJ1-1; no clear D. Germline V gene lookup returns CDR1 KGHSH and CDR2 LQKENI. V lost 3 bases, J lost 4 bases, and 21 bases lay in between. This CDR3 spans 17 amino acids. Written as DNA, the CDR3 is TGTGCCAGCTCACCTGGCAATCTCGGCAGGAGGTCCACTGAAGCTTTCTTT. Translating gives CASSPGNLGRRSTEAFF.

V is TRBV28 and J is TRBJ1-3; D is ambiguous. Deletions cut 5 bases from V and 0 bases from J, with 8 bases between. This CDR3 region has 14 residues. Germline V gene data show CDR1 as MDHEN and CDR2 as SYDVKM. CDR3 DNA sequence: TGTGCCAGCAGTCAGATTGTCTCTGGAAACACCATATATTTT. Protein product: CASSQIVSGNTIYF.

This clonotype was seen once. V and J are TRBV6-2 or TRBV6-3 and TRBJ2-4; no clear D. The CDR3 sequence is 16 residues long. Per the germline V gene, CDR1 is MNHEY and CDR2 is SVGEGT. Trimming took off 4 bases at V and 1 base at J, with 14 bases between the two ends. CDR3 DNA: TGTGCCAGCAGTTTAAACGTCCTGGGGGCCAAAAACATTCAGTACTTC. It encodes CASSLNVLGAKNIQYF.

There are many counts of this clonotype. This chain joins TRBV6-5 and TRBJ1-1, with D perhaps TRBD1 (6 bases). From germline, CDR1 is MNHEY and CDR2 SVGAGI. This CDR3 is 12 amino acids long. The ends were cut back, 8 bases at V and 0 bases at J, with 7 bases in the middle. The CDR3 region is CASGQLNTEAFF. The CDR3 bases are TGTGCCAGCGGACAGTTGAACACTGAAGCTTTCTTT.